This record covers a single TCR beta chain. The junction had 3 bases not matched to a gene; V was cut back by 5 bases and J by 3 bases. In germline, CDR1 is SGHTA, CDR2 FQGNSA. The CDR3 is made up of 13 amino acids. This sample was included in a study of blood T cell repertoires in COVID-19. Under the authors' procedure: Reference gene primer amplification gave nucleated cell count estimates. Using immunoSEQ multiplex PCR, the repertoire was profiled, and TCRdb retains in-frame clones only, with some absent. V, J and clone size are taken as reported in that table, and D and trimming were inferred from the DNA itself. The sample yields roughly 90,000 clones, 80% seen once.

The clonotype originates from a woman aged 70 to 79 with acute or convalescent COVID-19. This chain connects TRBV7-2 to TRBJ1-2; 7 bases agree with TRBD1. Material: peripheral blood. This CDR3 is CASSEQGYYGYTF. The DNA of the CDR3 is TGTGCCAGCAGCGAACAGGGGTACTATGGCTACACCTTC.